These T cell receptor beta chains were read from a single sample in a study of CD8 T cells in ankylosing spondylitis. Via MiXCR, TCRdb re-called the 5' RACE reads, giving one row per CDR3 protein. Of approximately 260,000 distinct CDR3 sequences listed, 8% to 9.5% are singletons. The sequenced sample consisted of blood, either unsorted or a sorted T cell fraction (not recorded which). The source is a male donor with ankylosing spondylitis or in good health (not recorded which). The CDR3 runs from the conserved cysteine through the conserved F or W. Each record gives: J gene, D gene, clone size, V gene, CDR3 DNA, CDR3 protein. D genes are given only for firm matches. Clone size is not always given. Where it is, it says once, few, many or a class for expanded clones.

J gene: TRBJ1-2
D gene: TRBD1
clone size: many
V gene: TRBV25-1
CDR3 DNA: TGTGCCAGCAGTGGGACCGGGACAGGGGGCATGCTTGGCTACACCTTC
CDR3 protein: CASSGTGTGGMLGYTF

J gene: TRBJ2-7
D gene: -
clone size: many
V gene: TRBV6-5
CDR3 DNA: TGTGCCAGCAGTTACTCTGGGACGGAGACCTACGAGCAGTACTTC
CDR3 protein: CASSYSGTETYEQYF

J gene: TRBJ2-2
D gene: TRBD2
clone size: many
V gene: TRBV29-1
CDR3 DNA: TGCAGCGCTAGACCTAATAGACTAGCGGGGGGAACGAACACCGGGGAGCTGTTTTTT
CDR3 protein: CSARPNRLAGGTNTGELFF

J gene: TRBJ1-1
D gene: TRBD1
clone size: many
V gene: TRBV4-3
CDR3 DNA: TGCGCCAGCAGCCCTAAAAGGACAGGGGTTCGCACTGAAGCTTTCTTT
CDR3 protein: CASSPKRTGVRTEAFF

J gene: TRBJ2-5
D gene: -
clone size: many
V gene: TRBV6-5
CDR3 DNA: TGTGCCAGCAGTTACTCTAGGCGTAGACAAGAGACCCAGTACTTC
CDR3 protein: CASSYSRRRQETQYF

J gene: TRBJ1-1
D gene: -
clone size: few
V gene: TRBV7-9
CDR3 DNA: TGTGCCAGCAGCTTGACGGACACTGAAGCTTTCTTT
CDR3 protein: CASSLTDTEAFF

J gene: TRBJ2-1
D gene: TRBD2
clone size: many
V gene: TRBV5-1
CDR3 DNA: TGCGCCAGCAGCTTCACGGCTAGCGGGTACAATGAGCAGTTCTTC
CDR3 protein: CASSFTASGYNEQFF

J gene: TRBJ2-5
D gene: -
clone size: -
V gene: TRBV29-1
CDR3 DNA: TGCGGCGCGGGACTTGCCGGTCTACCGGAGACCCAGTACTTC
CDR3 protein: CGAGLAGLPETQYF

J gene: TRBJ2-3
D gene: -
clone size: many
V gene: TRBV7-7
CDR3 DNA: TGTGCTAGCAGCTTAGAGCCCGAAGATACGCAGTATTTT
CDR3 protein: CASSLEPEDTQYF

J gene: TRBJ2-3
D gene: TRBD2
clone size: few
V gene: TRBV7-3
CDR3 DNA: TGTGCCAGCAGCTCGCTCGCCGGGACTAGCGGCACAGATACGCAGTATTTT
CDR3 protein: CASSSLAGTSGTDTQYF

J gene: TRBJ1-1
D gene: -
clone size: many
V gene: TRBV15
CDR3 DNA: TGTGCCACCAGCAGAGATGAAGATTATACTGAAGCTTTCTTT
CDR3 protein: CATSRDEDYTEAFF

J gene: TRBJ1-2
D gene: -
clone size: many
V gene: TRBV19
CDR3 DNA: TGTGCCAGTCGTCGAGGGGGGGCTAGGGACTATGGCTACACCTTC
CDR3 protein: CASRRGGARDYGYTF

J gene: TRBJ2-1
D gene: TRBD2
clone size: many
V gene: TRBV20-1
CDR3 DNA: TGCAGTGCTAGCGCTGTGGCTAGCGGGGGGGTCAATGAGCAGTTCTTC
CDR3 protein: CSASAVASGGVNEQFF

J gene: TRBJ2-1
D gene: TRBD2
clone size: many
V gene: TRBV5-6
CDR3 DNA: TGTGCCAGCAGCTTGGTGGTGGGGACTAGCGGGAGATACAATGAGCAGTTCTTC
CDR3 protein: CASSLVVGTSGRYNEQFF

J gene: TRBJ1-5
D gene: TRBD1
clone size: -
V gene: TRBV7-2
CDR3 DNA: TGTGCCAGCAGCCTACAGGGGATCAGCAATCAGCCCCAGCATTTT
CDR3 protein: CASSLQGISNQPQHF

J gene: TRBJ1-5
D gene: TRBD1
clone size: many
V gene: TRBV7-2
CDR3 DNA: TGTGCCAGCAGCAATGGACAGGGGTTTAATCAGCCCCAGCATTTT
CDR3 protein: CASSNGQGFNQPQHF

J gene: TRBJ2-1
D gene: TRBD2
clone size: few
V gene: TRBV20-1
CDR3 DNA: TGCAGTGCTAAACTAGCGAGGTACAATGAGCAGTTCTTC
CDR3 protein: CSAKLARYNEQFF

J gene: TRBJ2-5
D gene: -
clone size: -
V gene: TRBV20-1
CDR3 DNA: TGCAGTGCTAGAGATCCGATTAGCGGTAGGGAGACCCAGTACTTC
CDR3 protein: CSARDPISGRETQYF

J gene: TRBJ1-6
D gene: -
clone size: many
V gene: TRBV7-3
CDR3 DNA: TGTGCCAGCAGCTTCTGGGGGAACGGTAGATCACCCCTCCACTTT
CDR3 protein: CASSFWGNGRSPLHF

J gene: TRBJ2-2
D gene: -
clone size: many
V gene: TRBV6-1
CDR3 DNA: TGTGCCAGCTCTTCAGGGACGGACACCGGGGAGCTGTTTTTT
CDR3 protein: CASSSGTDTGELFF

J gene: TRBJ1-2
D gene: -
clone size: many
V gene: TRBV20-1
CDR3 DNA: TGCAGTGCTGGACATGGCTTAAACTATGGCTACACCTTC
CDR3 protein: CSAGHGLNYGYTF

J gene: TRBJ2-1
D gene: -
clone size: many
V gene: TRBV27
CDR3 DNA: TGTGCCAGCAGTTTGCTCGGACCCAGCAGCAGGGATGAGCAGTTCTTC
CDR3 protein: CASSLLGPSSRDEQFF